These 3 T cell receptor beta chains share one sample of origin, sequenced in a study of blood T cell repertoires in COVID-19. Profiled with immunoSEQ multiplex PCR; TCRdb holds only in-frame clones, not every one. Here the sample spans under 350,000 clones, over 80% being singletons. Specimen: peripheral blood. Source of these receptors: a man between 60 and 70 years old who had recovered from COVID-19.

This chain connects TRBV27 to TRBJ2-1, with TRBD1 matching over 7 bases. The CDR3 is 15 amino acids. Germline CDR1 is MNHEY and CDR2 is SMNVEV (reference sequence). After removal of 5 bases from V and 2 bases from J, the junction contained 6 bases not matched to a gene. The CDR3 reads CASSLDRFPYNEQFF. CDR3 sequence (DNA): TGTGCCAGCAGTCTGGACAGGTTCCCCTACAATGAGCAGTTCTTC.

This rearrangement joins TRBV15 to TRBJ2-3, with 8 bases that match TRBD1. This CDR3 has 16 amino acids. Looked up from germline, CDR1 is LNHNV and CDR2 is YYDKDF (reference sequence). Trimming took 1 base from V and 4 from J; bases not matched to a gene: 7. The CDR3 region has the DNA TGTGCCACCAGCAGAGGGACAGGGATCCGCGCAGATACGCAGTATTTT. This codes for CATSRGTGIRADTQYF.

V gene TRBV6-5 combines with J gene TRBJ2-1; 7 nucleotides agree with TRBD2. Per germline, CDR1 MNHEY and CDR2 SVGAGI. The CDR3 is made up of 15 amino acids. V was pared by 8 bases and J by 4 bases, with 11 bases of the junction left unmatched. DNA for the CDR3: TGTGCCAGCCTCGATCTAGCGGTCTTATACAATGAGCAGTTCTTC. Amino acids: CASLDLAVLYNEQFF.